The 28 T cell receptor beta chains presented below share a single source sample, sequenced in a study of Ad26.COV2.S vaccination and SARS-CoV-2 variants. Assay: immunoSEQ multiplex PCR; the TCRdb copy retains only in-frame clones and omits some. This sample yields fewer than 400,000 clones, of which roughly nine tenths are seen a single time; approximately 3.7% belongs to the top ten. The sample's treatment: roughly 18 received Ad26.COV2.S at low or high dose, single or two shots; 5 received placebo; per-sample allocation not given. Sampling was performed 63 days after the first vaccine or placebo injection. The specimen was peripheral blood, collected in a trial of Ad26.COV2.S vaccine versus placebo. The receptors derive from a person between 18 and 59 years old who received the Ad26.COV2.S COVID-19 vaccine or a placebo.

This clone has a handful of counts. This rearrangement joins TRBV2 to TRBJ2-2; 10 bases are a match to TRBD2. CDR3 length: 15 amino acids. Trimming at V came to 9 bases and at J to 6 bases, leaving 10 bases not matched to a gene. CDR1 SNHLY and CDR2 FYNNEI come from the germline V gene. This CDR3 reads CARDTGTSEAGELFF. The CDR3 DNA follows: TGTGCCAGAGATACCGGGACTAGCGAAGCCGGGGAGCTGTTTTTT.

This clone has just a few counts. The V call is TRBV10-3, the J call TRBJ1-2, with 8 bases matching TRBD1. The CDR3 covers 16 residues. Germline assignment: CDR1 ENHRY and CDR2 SYGVKD. Trimming removed 4 bases from V and 0 bases from J; junction bases left unmatched: 7. This CDR3 is CAISVGRGPANYGYTF. In DNA form, the CDR3 reads TGTGCCATCAGTGTGGGCAGGGGGCCAGCTAACTATGGCTACACCTTC.

The chain couples TRBV5-1 to TRBJ1-2, with 9 positions matching TRBD1. V shed 3 bases and J 7 bases; nucleotides not matched to a gene: 7. The CDR3 runs 14 residues. Looked up from germline, CDR1 is SGHRS and CDR2 is YFSETQ. DNA for the CDR3: TGCGCCAGCAGCTGGGAGATACAGGGGGCTGGCTACACCTTC. Protein sequence: CASSWEIQGAGYTF.

A note on this clone: A junction boundary mismatches the germline segment, possibly from a read error. The chain employs TRBV6-4 and TRBJ1-2; 10 nucleotides align to TRBD1. The CDR3 loop spans 15 amino acids. Germline V gene lookup returns CDR1 MRHNA and CDR2 SNTAGT. In DNA, the CDR3 is TGTGCCAGCAGCGACTCAGTGACAGGGGGCGATGGCTACACCTTC. The encoded protein is CASSDSVTGGDGYTF.

On this clone: Other DNA sequences in the same sample also yield this CDR3. V gene TRBV12-3 or TRBV12-4 combines with J gene TRBJ2-7, with D unclear. V was pared by 2 bases and J by 2 bases, with 1 base between. The CDR3 spans 11 residues. CDR3 coding DNA: TGTGCCAGCAGTTTAACCTACGAGCAGTACTTC. Translation gives CASSLTYEQYF.

The chain joins TRBV5-1 to TRBJ2-7; D is perhaps TRBD1 (6 bases). Germline V gene sequence: CDR1 SGHRS, CDR2 YFSETQ. The CDR3 is made up of 14 amino acids. V lost 4 bases to trimming and J lost 0 bases, with 11 bases between them. The CDR3 protein is CASSATGTSYEQYF. DNA of the CDR3: TGCGCCAGCAGCGCTACAGGGACCTCCTACGAGCAGTACTTC.

The rearrangement links TRBV2 to TRBJ2-3; 8 bases match TRBD1. The CDR3 totals 13 residues. V gave up 7 bases and J gave up 8 bases; unmatched junction bases: 8. Germline V gene lookup returns CDR1 SNHLY and CDR2 FYNNEI. This CDR3 is CASTGTGGGTQYF. The CDR3 DNA reads TGTGCCAGCACTGGGACAGGAGGAGGTACGCAGTATTTT.

The V and J genes are TRBV4-1 and TRBJ1-4; TRBD1 aligns across 8 bases. This CDR3 comprises 15 residues. The trim removed 2 bases at V and 8 bases at J, leaving 7 bases unmatched. Germline V lookup: CDR1 MGHRA, CDR2 YSYEKL. Written as DNA, the CDR3 is TGCGCCAGCAGCCAATTTAGGACAGGGCTGGAAAAACTGTTTTTT. As protein: CASSQFRTGLEKLFF.

The chain combines TRBV6-5 with TRBJ1-2; no clear D gene. V gave up 0 bases and J gave up 8 bases, with 13 bases separating them. This CDR3 has 14 amino acids. Germline loops: CDR1 MNHEY, CDR2 SVGAGI. In nucleotides, the CDR3 is TGTGCCAGCAGTTACTCGAGAGGGAGCTACGGCTACACCTTC. It is translated as CASSYSRGSYGYTF.

This rearrangement joins TRBV11-2 to TRBJ2-7, with D perhaps matching TRBD1 (6 bases). Germline assignment: CDR1 SGHAT and CDR2 FQNNGV. Trimming pared 6 bases from V and 2 bases from J, leaving 17 bases between. CDR3 length: 15 amino acids. The CDR3 DNA reads TGTGCCAGCAGAAAGCCGGGACAAACAACCTACGAGCAGTACTTC. Its translation: CASRKPGQTTYEQYF. Supplemented by reference TRBV11-2 and TRBJ2-7, the full variable domain reads EAGVAQSPRYKIIEKRQSVAFWCNPISGHATLYWYQQILGQGPKLLIQFQNNGVVDDSQLPKDRFSAERLKGVDSTLKIQPAKLEDSAVYLCASRKPGQTTYEQYFGPGTRLTVT.

The chain employs TRBV5-6 and TRBJ1-2, with TRBD1 matching 9 bases. This CDR3 is 14 amino acids long. With 2 bases clipped from V and 6 bases from J, the junction kept 5 bases outside the gene matches. CDR1 and CDR2 from the germline V gene are SGHDT and YYEEEE. The CDR3 sequence is CASSFPGTGHGYTF. In DNA, the CDR3 is TGTGCCAGCAGCTTTCCCGGGACAGGGCATGGCTACACCTTC.

The chain has TRBV2 and TRBJ1-2; D is uncertain. Trimming pared 6 bases from V and 0 bases from J, leaving 14 bases between. CDR3 length: 15 amino acids. Per germline, CDR1 SNHLY and CDR2 FYNNEI. CDR3 residues: CASSRSSTTNYGYTF. The CDR3 bases are TGTGCCAGCAGCCGAAGCAGTACAACTAACTATGGCTACACCTTC.

The chain has TRBV5-4 and TRBJ2-3; 12 bases are shared with TRBD1. V dropped 3 bases and J dropped 4; count of bases not matched to a gene: 6. Germline values: CDR1 SGHNT, CDR2 YYREEE (reference sequence). The CDR3 spans 16 residues. CDR3 region: CASSSPGTGGADTQYF. CDR3 DNA sequence: TGTGCCAGCAGCTCGCCCGGGACAGGGGGCGCAGATACGCAGTATTTT.

The rearrangement uses TRBV5-1 and TRBJ1-1, with D unclear. The CDR3 is 13 residues long. The V gene's germline CDR1 is SGHRS and CDR2 YFSETQ. Trimming cost V 8 bases and J 5 bases, with 16 bases left between them. The DNA for the CDR3 is TGCGCCAGTCGGACGGCGGGAGGGACTGAAGCTTTCTTT. Translated: CASRTAGGTEAFF.

The genes are TRBV6-6 and TRBJ1-1; D unclear. CDR3 size: 13 residues. V lost 4 bases to trimming and J lost 4 bases, with 10 bases between them. CDR1 and CDR2 from the germline V gene are MNHNY and SVGAGI (reference sequence). The CDR3 sequence is CASSLLMGTEAFF. In nucleotides, the CDR3 is TGTGCCAGCAGTTTACTAATGGGCACTGAAGCTTTCTTT.

Notes on this clone: Compared with germline, one end of the junction differs, possibly owing to a read error. The chain combines TRBV28 with TRBJ1-2, with a weak D call TRBD1 (6 bases). The CDR3 has 13 residues. Looked up from germline, CDR1 is MDHEN and CDR2 is SYDVKM. Written as DNA, the CDR3 is TGTGCCAGCAATTTAGTCAGGGGCTATGGCTACACCTTC. This codes for CASNLVRGYGYTF.

The CDR3 region has the DNA TGTGCCCTTGGTACCTCTGGGGCCAACGTCCTGACTTTC. Translation: CALGTSGANVLTF. The genes are TRBV30 and TRBJ2-6, with D unresolved. Trimming shortened V by 8 bases and J by 0 bases, and 8 bases separated the two germline ends. The CDR3 is 13 amino acids. Germline CDR1 and CDR2: GTSNPN and SVGIG (reference sequence). Drawing the rest from reference TRBV30 and TRBJ2-6, the complete variable domain is SQTIHQWPATLVQPVGSPLSLECTVEGTSNPNLYWYRQAAGRGLQLLFYSVGIGQISSEVPQNLSASRPQDRQFILSSKKLLLSDSGFYLCALGTSGANVLTFGAGSRLTVL.

The rearrangement links TRBV3-1 (or the pseudogene TRBV3-2) to TRBJ2-2; D gene ambiguous. Germline V gene sequence: CDR1 LGHDT, CDR2 YNNKEL (reference sequence). CDR3 size: 14 residues. The V end lost 0 bases, the J end lost 1 base, and 3 bases lay between the germline ends. This chain's CDR3 is CASSQDLNTGELFF. The CDR3 coding sequence is TGTGCCAGCAGCCAAGACCTGAACACCGGGGAGCTGTTTTTT.

V usage is TRBV7-8 and J usage is TRBJ2-3; 8 bases align to TRBD1. Germline trimming cut 4 bases from V and 3 bases from J; bases unmatched to any gene: 12. The V gene's germline CDR1 is SGHVS and CDR2 FQNEAQ. The CDR3 runs 17 residues. CDR3 sequence reads: CASSSDIDRGTTDTQYF. The CDR3 DNA reads as TGTGCCAGCAGCTCCGATATCGACAGGGGAACAACAGATACGCAGTATTTT.

V is TRBV5-1 and J is TRBJ2-3; D is uncertain. The CDR3 runs to 13 residues. The V and J ends lost 2 bases and 4 bases respectively, with 8 bases between them. Looked up from germline, CDR1 is SGHRS and CDR2 is YFSETQ. The chain's CDR3 is CASSLERADTQYF. CDR3 in DNA: TGCGCCAGCAGCTTAGAAAGGGCAGATACGCAGTATTTT.

The V call is TRBV19, the J call TRBJ2-1; the D gene is possibly TRBD2 (5 bases). Germline CDR1 is LNHDA and CDR2 is SQIVND (reference sequence). The length of the CDR3 is 12 residues. The ends were cut back, 6 bases at V and 4 bases at J, with 7 bases in the middle. The CDR3 sequence: CASRDYYNEQFF. DNA for the CDR3: TGTGCCAGTAGAGACTATTACAATGAGCAGTTCTTC.

A few counts support this clone. V usage is TRBV4-1 and J usage is TRBJ2-3; TRBD2 matches at 15 bases. CDR1 is MGHRA, CDR2 YSYEKL, per germline. V was pared by 8 bases and J by 2 bases, with 8 bases of the junction left unmatched. The CDR3 runs to 17 residues. CDR3 loop: CASAGTSGGHNTDTQYF. The CDR3 coding sequence is TGCGCCAGCGCCGGGACTAGCGGGGGGCATAACACAGATACGCAGTATTTT.

CDR3 residues: CASSQPREAQYF. DNA of the CDR3: TGCGCCAGCAGCCAACCAAGAGAAGCGCAGTATTTT. The V and J genes are TRBV4-1 and TRBJ2-3, with D hard to call. Looked up from germline, CDR1 is MGHRA and CDR2 is YSYEKL. Deletions cut 2 bases from V and 10 bases from J, with 10 bases between. This CDR3 region has 12 residues.

J is TRBJ1-6 and V is TRBV6-2 or TRBV6-3, with D hard to call. V was clipped by 5 bases and J by 7 bases, with 15 bases between them. Germline CDR1 reads MNHEY; CDR2 reads SVGEGT. There are 15 residues in the CDR3. In DNA form, the CDR3 reads TGTGCCAGCAGTGCAGCCCGGGGAGAAAATTCACCCCTCCACTTT. It translates to CASSAARGENSPLHF.

The chain couples TRBV18 to TRBJ2-2; either TRBD1 or TRBD2 may fit D (6 bases each). There are 12 residues in the CDR3. V lost 11 bases and J lost 4, with 11 bases in between. Germline loops: CDR1 KGHSH, CDR2 LQKENI. CDR3 nucleotides: TGTGCCGGGGGGCAGTCCACCGGGGAGCTGTTTTTT. Protein product: CAGGQSTGELFF.

The chain combines TRBV7-9 with TRBJ1-2; weak D call: TRBD1 (6 bases). Germline V lookup: CDR1 SEHNR, CDR2 FQNEAQ (reference sequence). The CDR3 sequence is 14 residues long. V lost 6 bases to trimming and J lost 3 bases, with 14 bases between them. The CDR3, as DNA: TGTGCCAGCAGTCAGGACAGCTTTGACTATGGCTACACCTTC. Protein product: CASSQDSFDYGYTF.

The chain recombines TRBV27 with TRBJ1-2; 8 bases align to TRBD1. CDR3 length: 14 residues. V was clipped by 4 bases and J by 8 bases; unmatched bases: 9. Germline V gene lookup returns CDR1 MNHEY and CDR2 SMNVEV (reference sequence). CDR3 sequence (DNA): TGTGCCAGCAGTTCCCAGGGGGCGCGTGGGGGCTACACCTTC. Protein sequence: CASSSQGARGGYTF.

A word on this clone: The identical CDR3 is also encoded by other nucleotide sequences in the sample. This chain joins TRBV5-1 and TRBJ2-7; no clear D gene. The V end lost 1 base, the J end lost 0 bases, and 2 bases lay between the germline ends. CDR1 and CDR2 from the germline V gene are SGHRS and YFSETQ. The CDR3 runs 12 residues. Here the CDR3 DNA reads TGCGCCAGCAGCTTGCCCTCCTACGAGCAGTACTTC. It translates to CASSLPSYEQYF.